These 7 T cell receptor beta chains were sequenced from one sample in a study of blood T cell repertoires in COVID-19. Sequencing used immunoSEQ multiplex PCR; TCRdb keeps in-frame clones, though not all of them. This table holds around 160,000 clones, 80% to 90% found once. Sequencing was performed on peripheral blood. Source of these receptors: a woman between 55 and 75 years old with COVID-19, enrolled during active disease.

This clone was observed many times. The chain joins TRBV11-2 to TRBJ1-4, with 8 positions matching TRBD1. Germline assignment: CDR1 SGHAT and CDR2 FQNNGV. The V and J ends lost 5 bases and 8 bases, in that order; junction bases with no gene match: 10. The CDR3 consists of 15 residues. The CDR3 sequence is CASSGGQGGDEKLFF. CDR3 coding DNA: TGTGCCAGCAGCGGAGGACAGGGCGGTGACGAAAAACTGTTTTTT.

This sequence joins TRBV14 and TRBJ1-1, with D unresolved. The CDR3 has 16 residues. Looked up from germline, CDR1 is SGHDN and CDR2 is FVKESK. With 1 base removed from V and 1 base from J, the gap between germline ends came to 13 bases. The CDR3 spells CASSQVIQPSNTEAFF. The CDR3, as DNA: TGTGCCAGCAGCCAAGTTATACAGCCGTCGAACACTGAAGCTTTCTTT.

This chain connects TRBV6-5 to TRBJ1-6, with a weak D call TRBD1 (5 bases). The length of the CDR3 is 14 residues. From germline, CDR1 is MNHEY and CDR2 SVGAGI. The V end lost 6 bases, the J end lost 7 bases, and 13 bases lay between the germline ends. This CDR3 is CASRPGQENSPLHF. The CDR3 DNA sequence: TGTGCCAGCAGACCAGGACAAGAGAATTCACCCCTCCACTTT.

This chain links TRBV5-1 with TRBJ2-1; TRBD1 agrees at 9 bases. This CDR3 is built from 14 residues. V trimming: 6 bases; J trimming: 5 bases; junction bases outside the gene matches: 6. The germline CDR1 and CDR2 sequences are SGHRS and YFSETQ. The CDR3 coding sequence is TGCGCCAGCAACACGGACAGGGGTGACAATGAGCAGTTCTTC. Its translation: CASNTDRGDNEQFF.

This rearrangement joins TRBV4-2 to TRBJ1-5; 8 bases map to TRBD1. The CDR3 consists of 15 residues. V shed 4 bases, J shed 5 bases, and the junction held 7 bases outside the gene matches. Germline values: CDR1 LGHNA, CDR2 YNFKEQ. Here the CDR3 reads CASSRVAGGDQPQHF. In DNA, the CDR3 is TGTGCCAGCAGCCGGGTGGCAGGGGGCGATCAGCCCCAGCATTTT.

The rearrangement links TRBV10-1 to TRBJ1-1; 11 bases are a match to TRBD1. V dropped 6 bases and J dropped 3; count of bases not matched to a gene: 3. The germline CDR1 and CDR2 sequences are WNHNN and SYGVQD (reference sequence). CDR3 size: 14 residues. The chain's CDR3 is CASSWDRGDTEAFF. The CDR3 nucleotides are TGCGCCAGCAGCTGGGACAGGGGGGACACTGAAGCTTTCTTT.

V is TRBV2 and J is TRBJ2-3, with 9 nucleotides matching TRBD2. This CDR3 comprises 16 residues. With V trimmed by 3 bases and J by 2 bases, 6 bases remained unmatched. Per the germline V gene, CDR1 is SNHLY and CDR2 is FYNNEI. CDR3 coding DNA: TGTGCCAGCAGTGAGGCCAGCGGGGGGAACACAGATACGCAGTATTTT. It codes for CASSEASGGNTDTQYF.